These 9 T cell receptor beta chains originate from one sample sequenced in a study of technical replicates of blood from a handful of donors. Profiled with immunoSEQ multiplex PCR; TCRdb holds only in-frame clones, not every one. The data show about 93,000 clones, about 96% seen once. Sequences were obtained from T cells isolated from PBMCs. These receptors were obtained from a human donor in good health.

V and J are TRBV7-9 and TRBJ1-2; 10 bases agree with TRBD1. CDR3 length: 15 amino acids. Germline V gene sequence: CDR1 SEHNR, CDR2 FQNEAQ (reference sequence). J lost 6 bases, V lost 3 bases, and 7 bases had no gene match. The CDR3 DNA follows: TGTGCCAGCAGCTTCGGCTCGACAGGGGGCGATGGCTACACCTTC. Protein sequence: CASSFGSTGGDGYTF. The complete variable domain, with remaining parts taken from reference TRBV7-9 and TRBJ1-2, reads DTGVSQNPRHKITKRGQNVTFRCDPISEHNRLYWYRQTLGQGPEFLTYFQNEAQLEKSRLLSDRFSAERPKGSFSTLEIQRTEQGDSAMYLCASSFGSTGGDGYTFGSGTRLTVV.

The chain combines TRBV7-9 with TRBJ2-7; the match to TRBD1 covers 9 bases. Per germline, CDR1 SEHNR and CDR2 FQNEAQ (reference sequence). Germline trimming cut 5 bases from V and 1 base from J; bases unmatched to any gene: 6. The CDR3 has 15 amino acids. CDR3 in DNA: TGTGCCAGCAGCCTAGACAGGGGGGTATCCTACGAGCAGTACTTC. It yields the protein CASSLDRGVSYEQYF.

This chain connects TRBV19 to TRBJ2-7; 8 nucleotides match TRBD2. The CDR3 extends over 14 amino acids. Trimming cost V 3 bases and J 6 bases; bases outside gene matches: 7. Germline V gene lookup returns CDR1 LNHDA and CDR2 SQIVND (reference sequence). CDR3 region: CASSMLGLGSEQYF. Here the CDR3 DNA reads TGTGCCAGTAGTATGTTGGGACTAGGCAGCGAGCAGTACTTC.

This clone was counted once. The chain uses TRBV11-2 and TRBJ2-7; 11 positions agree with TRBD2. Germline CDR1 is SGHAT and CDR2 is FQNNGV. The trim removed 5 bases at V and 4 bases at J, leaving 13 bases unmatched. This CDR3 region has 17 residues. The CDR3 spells CASSPVQGTSGYYEQYF. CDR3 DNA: TGTGCCAGCAGCCCAGTGCAGGGGACTAGCGGTTATTACGAGCAGTACTTC.

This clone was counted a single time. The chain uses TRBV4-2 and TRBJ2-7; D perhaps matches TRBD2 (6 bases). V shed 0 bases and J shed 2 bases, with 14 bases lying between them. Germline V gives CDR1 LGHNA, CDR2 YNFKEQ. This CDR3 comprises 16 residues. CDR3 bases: TGTGCCAGCAGCCAAGAGGGGAGCGGGCGCACCTACGAGCAGTACTTC. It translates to CASSQEGSGRTYEQYF.

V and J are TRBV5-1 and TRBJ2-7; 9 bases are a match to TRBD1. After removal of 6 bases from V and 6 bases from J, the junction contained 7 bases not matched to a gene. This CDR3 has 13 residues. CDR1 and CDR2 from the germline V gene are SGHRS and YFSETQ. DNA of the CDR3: TGCGCCAGCACCTGGACAGGGGTGGGCGAGCAGTACTTC. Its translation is CASTWTGVGEQYF.

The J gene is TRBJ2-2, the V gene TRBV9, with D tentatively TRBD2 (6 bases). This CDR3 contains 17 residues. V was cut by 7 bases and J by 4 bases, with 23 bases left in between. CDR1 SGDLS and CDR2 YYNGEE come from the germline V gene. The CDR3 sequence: CASSGGKGSLLTGELFF. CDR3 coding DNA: TGTGCCAGCTCGGGCGGGAAAGGTAGTCTTCTCACCGGGGAGCTGTTTTTT.

CDR3 residues: CASPSSGIYEQYF. CDR3 in DNA: TGTGCAAGTCCTAGTAGCGGGATCTACGAGCAGTACTTC. V usage is TRBV12-2 and J usage is TRBJ2-7; the table gives TRBD2 as D, unverified against the DNA. TRBV12-2 is annotated as a pseudogene. This CDR3 is built from 13 residues.

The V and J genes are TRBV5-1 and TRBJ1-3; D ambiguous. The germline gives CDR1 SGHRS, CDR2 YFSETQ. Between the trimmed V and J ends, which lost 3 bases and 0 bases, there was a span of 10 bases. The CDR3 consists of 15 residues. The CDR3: CASSSAGSSGNTIYF. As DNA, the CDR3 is TGCGCCAGCAGCTCGGCGGGTTCCTCTGGAAACACCATATATTTT.